Each of the 22 T cell receptor beta chains below was sequenced from the same sample in a study of response to subunit inactivated influenza vaccine. TCRdb reanalysed the RT-PCR reads using MiXCR and keeps one entry per CDR3 protein. The profile shows around 850,000 distinct CDR3 sequences, approximately 17% of them singletons. The input for sequencing was PBMCs from blood, taken about 5 days after vaccination. These receptors were taken from a man between 50 and 59 years old who received an inactivated influenza vaccine.

DNA for the CDR3: TGTGCCAGCACCGTCCGGGACGCCGGCTACGAGCAGTACTTC. Residues: CASTVRDAGYEQYF. The chain has TRBV7-9 and TRBJ2-7, with D perhaps matching TRBD1 or TRBD2 (5 bases each). The CDR3 covers 14 residues. The V end was cut by 7 bases, the J end by 3 bases, with 16 bases between. Germline V gives CDR1 SEHNR, CDR2 FQNEAQ (reference sequence).

The chain recombines TRBV13 with TRBJ2-1; possible D gene TRBD1, 5 bases. CDR3 length: 14 residues. V dropped 10 bases and J dropped 3 bases, with 16 bases sitting between them. Germline CDR1 reads PRHDT; CDR2 reads FYEKMQ (reference sequence). Written as DNA, the CDR3 is TGTGCCACCGGCGGACACGCGTTCTACAATGAGCAGTTCTTC. Translated: CATGGHAFYNEQFF.

This clonotype was found a few times. V usage is TRBV4-2 and J usage is TRBJ2-3, with 12 bases that match TRBD2. The CDR3 extends over 18 amino acids. Germline CDR1 reads LGHNA; CDR2 reads YNFKEQ. Losses at the gene ends were 0 bases for V and 5 bases for J; bases not matched to a gene: 9. The CDR3 loop is CASSQEETSGSGIDTQYF. DNA for the CDR3: TGTGCCAGCAGCCAAGAAGAGACTAGCGGGAGCGGTATAGATACGCAGTATTTT.

The chain employs TRBV7-2 and TRBJ2-7, with D possibly matching TRBD2 (5 bases). The CDR3 length is 14 residues. The V and J ends lost 4 bases and 0 bases respectively, with 10 bases between them. The germline CDR1 and CDR2 sequences are SGHTA and FQGNSA. Here the CDR3 DNA reads TGTGCCAGCAGCTCCGGGATGTACTCCTACGAGCAGTACTTC. The encoded protein is CASSSGMYSYEQYF.

V usage is TRBV10-2 and J usage is TRBJ1-1; D unresolved. Germline V gene data show CDR1 as WSHSY and CDR2 as SAAADI. CDR3 length equals 13 residues. Trimming removed 3 bases at V and 3 bases at J, with 8 bases between. The DNA for the CDR3 is TGCGCCAGCAGTGAAAACCGGGACACTGAAGCTTTCTTT. Its translation is CASSENRDTEAFF.

This clonotype has just a few counts. V is TRBV6-1 and J is TRBJ2-2; 8 bases are a match to TRBD1. J was trimmed by 4 bases and V by 6 bases; bases with no gene match: 13. The V gene's germline CDR1 is MNHNS and CDR2 SASEGT. There are 17 residues in the CDR3. The DNA of the CDR3 is TGTGCCAGCAGCCCCTCTCCAGGACAGGGAGCCACCGGGGAGCTGTTTTTT. It specifies CASSPSPGQGATGELFF.

The table lists this clonotype with a few counts. The chain combines TRBV10-3 with TRBJ1-2, with a possible D match to TRBD1 (5 bases). This CDR3 spans 14 amino acids. The V gene's germline CDR1 is ENHRY and CDR2 SYGVKD. The V and J ends lost 0 bases and 3 bases respectively, with 8 bases between them. In DNA, the CDR3 is TGTGCCATCAGTGAGTCGCCCAGGGACTATGGCTACACCTTC. This translates into CAISESPRDYGYTF.

J is TRBJ2-1 and V is TRBV7-2; perhaps TRBD2 as D (5 bases). The germline V and J ends were trimmed by 8 bases and 2 bases, with 10 bases remaining between them. CDR3 length: 13 residues. Germline CDR1 SGHTA, CDR2 FQGNSA. DNA for the CDR3: TGTGCCAGCCGACTACCCGCCTACAATGAGCAGTTCTTC. It specifies CASRLPAYNEQFF.

The rearrangement uses TRBV6-2 or TRBV6-3 and TRBJ1-1; tentative D call: TRBD1 (5 bases). The CDR3 consists of 19 residues. The V end lost 2 bases, the J end lost 0 bases, and 22 bases lay between the germline ends. The germline CDR1 and CDR2 sequences are MNHEY and SVGEGT. CDR3 protein: CASSYNRPKGHPVNTEAFF. The CDR3, as DNA: TGTGCCAGCAGTTACAATAGACCGAAAGGACACCCGGTGAACACTGAAGCTTTCTTT.

This sequence joins TRBV19 and TRBJ2-5; 9 bases agree with TRBD1. With V trimmed by 6 bases and J by 5 bases, 7 bases remained unmatched. Germline V gives CDR1 LNHDA, CDR2 SQIVND (reference sequence). This CDR3 contains 14 residues. The CDR3 coding sequence is TGTGCCAGTAGCCGGACAGGGACAGGGGAGACCCAGTACTTC. It translates to CASSRTGTGETQYF.

The V and J genes are TRBV6-1 and TRBJ1-1; D perhaps matches TRBD1 (5 bases). CDR3 length equals 14 residues. Trimming shortened V by 10 bases and J by 2 bases, and 17 bases separated the two germline ends. Germline CDR1 and CDR2: MNHNS and SASEGT. CDR3: CATSRVEVNTEAFF. DNA of the CDR3: TGTGCCACGAGCAGGGTGGAGGTCAACACTGAAGCTTTCTTT.

As DNA, the CDR3 is TGTGCCAGCAGGCCTGGACTAATTTCCCACAATGAGCAGTTCTTC. This codes for CASRPGLISHNEQFF. The V call is TRBV12-3 or TRBV12-4, the J call TRBJ2-1; a possible D gene is TRBD2 (6 bases). Trimming took off 6 bases at V and 5 bases at J, with 17 bases between the two ends. This CDR3 is built from 15 residues.

As regards this clonotype: At one end, the junction sequence differs from germline, possibly due to a read error. J is TRBJ2-5 and V is TRBV7-7; 7 bases are shared with TRBD1. Germline assignment: CDR1 SSHAT and CDR2 FNYEAQ (reference sequence). This CDR3 is 17 amino acids long. In DNA, the CDR3 is TGTGCTAGCAGCTTCGGAAGTACAGAGGGGGCCGGAGAGACCCAGTACTTC. Residues: CASSFGSTEGAGETQYF.

Only a few counts were recorded for this clonotype. J is TRBJ2-4 and V is TRBV29-1; maybe TRBD2 (7 bases). Trimming removed 2 bases from V and 3 bases from J, with 14 bases in between. This CDR3 region has 15 residues. Germline lookup yields CDR1 SQVTM and CDR2 ANQGSEA. The CDR3 reads CSVERGADGKNIQYF. The CDR3 bases are TGCAGCGTTGAACGGGGGGCCGATGGCAAAAACATTCAGTACTTC.

The chain employs TRBV28 and TRBJ1-5; possible D gene TRBD1, 5 bases. Per the germline V gene, CDR1 is MDHEN and CDR2 is SYDVKM. The ends were cut back, 3 bases at V and 6 bases at J, with 12 bases in the middle. The CDR3 runs to 14 residues. CDR3: CASSFGREGQPQHF. The CDR3, as DNA: TGTGCCAGCAGTTTCGGCAGGGAGGGTCAGCCCCAGCATTTT.

The J gene is TRBJ2-4, the V gene TRBV12-3 or TRBV12-4; no firm D call. CDR3 length: 15 amino acids. V was clipped by 5 bases and J by 0 bases, with 11 bases between them. CDR3 coding DNA: TGTGCCAGCAGTCCGAGAAAGGTAGCCAAAAACATTCAGTACTTC. Translated, it gives CASSPRKVAKNIQYF.

J is TRBJ2-7 and V is TRBV11-2, with TRBD2 identical over 8 bases. V lost 5 bases to trimming and J lost 0 bases; unmatched junction nucleotides: 15. Germline V lookup: CDR1 SGHAT, CDR2 FQNNGV. The CDR3 runs 18 residues. The CDR3 region is CASSPGGAWRGVSYEQYF. As DNA, the CDR3 is TGTGCCAGCAGCCCGGGGGGGGCTTGGCGGGGGGTCTCCTACGAGCAGTACTTC.

This chain uses TRBV5-1 with TRBJ2-4, with D possibly called TRBD1 or TRBD2 (5 bases each). Germline lookup yields CDR1 SGHRS and CDR2 YFSETQ. The V gene lost 1 base and the J gene lost 9 bases, with 23 bases spanning the gap. The CDR3 spans 17 residues. Here the CDR3 reads CASSLSSGRGSVSIQYF. CDR3 nucleotides: TGCGCCAGCAGCTTGAGCTCGGGACGAGGAAGCGTCAGCATTCAGTACTTC.

The chain combines TRBV20-1 with TRBJ2-4; maybe TRBD2 (5 bases). The CDR3 spans 13 residues. CDR1 is DFQATT, CDR2 SNEGSKA, per germline (reference sequence). V was trimmed by 3 bases and J by 3 bases, leaving 9 bases between them. In DNA, the CDR3 is TGCAGTGCTAGGGACTTAGGCAAAAACATTCAGTACTTC. This encodes CSARDLGKNIQYF.

This clonotype was counted between two and nine times. The chain combines TRBV10-3 with TRBJ2-1; 8 nucleotides match TRBD2. CDR1 ENHRY and CDR2 SYGVKD come from the germline V gene. The CDR3 is 14 residues long. V lost 4 bases and J lost 7; bases outside the gene matches: 6. CDR3 bases: TGTGCCATCAGTGGGACGCGCGGGGGGAATGAGCAGTTCTTC. This encodes CAISGTRGGNEQFF.

The genes are TRBV19 and TRBJ2-3; D uncertain. From germline, CDR1 is LNHDA and CDR2 SQIVND (reference sequence). V was clipped by 8 bases and J by 0 bases, with 9 bases between them. This CDR3 region has 13 residues. The CDR3 nucleotides are TGTGCCAGTCGACTGCCCAGCACAGATACGCAGTATTTT. Its translation is CASRLPSTDTQYF.

This clonotype has just a few counts. This rearrangement joins TRBV29-1 to TRBJ1-5; D gene uncertain. Trimming pared 4 bases from V and 4 bases from J, leaving 8 bases between. The CDR3 totals 12 residues. CDR1 and CDR2 (germline): SQVTM, ANQGSEA. CDR3 nucleotide sequence: TGCAGCGTTGCACAGTCGAATCAGCCCCAGCATTTT. Translation: CSVAQSNQPQHF.